Each of the 10 T cell receptor beta chains below was sequenced from the same sample in a study of T cells in localized non-small cell lung cancer. Assay used: immunoSEQ multiplex PCR; TCRdb lists only in-frame clones, some missing. The repertoire holds about 27,000 clones, with approximately 90% as singletons. Here the sequenced sample was peripheral blood, taken before any cancer treatment. These receptor sequences come from a female donor older than 55 with stage II squamous cell lung carcinoma.

CDR3 sequence reads: CASSKGGTFTDTQYF. DNA of the CDR3: TGTGCCAGCAGCAAGGGAGGGACATTCACAGATACGCAGTATTTT. The V gene is TRBV2, the J gene TRBJ2-3; weak D call: TRBD2 (7 bases). V was cut by 6 bases and J by 2 bases, with 15 bases left in between. Germline V CDR1 and CDR2: SNHLY, FYNNEI. The CDR3 totals 15 residues.

The chain combines TRBV5-8 with TRBJ2-3; D is uncertain. Germline-derived CDR1 and CDR2 are SGHTS and YDEGEE. Trimming removed 0 bases from V and 5 bases from J, with 7 bases in between. The CDR3 has 13 amino acids. The CDR3 here is CASSLGHVDTQYF. CDR3 DNA: TGTGCCAGCAGCTTGGGACACGTAGATACGCAGTATTTT. Filled out from reference TRBV5-8 and TRBJ2-3, the complete variable domain reads EAGVTQSPTHLIKTRGQQATLRCSPISGHTSVYWYQQALGLGLQFLLWYDEGEERNRGNFPPRFSGRQFPNYSSELNVNALELEDSALYLCASSLGHVDTQYFGPGTRLTVL.

The CDR3 nucleotides read TGTGCCAGCAGCTCTCTGACTAGCGGGAGCATAAAGACCCAGTACTTC. Its translation is CASSSLTSGSIKTQYF. The chain has TRBV7-2 and TRBJ2-5, with 12 bases identical to TRBD2. V lost 4 bases to trimming and J lost 6 bases; unmatched junction nucleotides: 9. The CDR3 contains 16 residues. The V gene's germline CDR1 is SGHTA and CDR2 FQGNSA. Full variable domain (missing parts from reference TRBV7-2 and TRBJ2-5): GAGVSQSPSNKVTEKGKDVELRCDPISGHTALYWYRQSLGQGLEFLIYFQGNSAPDKSGLPSDRFSAERTGGSVSTLTIQRTQQEDSAVYLCASSSLTSGSIKTQYFGPGTRLLVL.

The chain has TRBV18 and TRBJ1-2; no definite D call. The CDR3 has 14 amino acids. Deletions cut 2 bases from V and 2 bases from J, with 9 bases between. Germline V gene data show CDR1 as KGHSH and CDR2 as LQKENI. In DNA form, the CDR3 reads TGTGCCAGCTCACCAGGGCAGGACAACTATGGCTACACCTTC. Its protein is CASSPGQDNYGYTF.

This chain connects TRBV6-1 to TRBJ1-1; the D gene is possibly TRBD1 (6 bases). Germline CDR1 MNHNS, CDR2 SASEGT. This CDR3 is built from 16 residues. The germline V and J ends were trimmed by 4 bases and 8 bases, with 23 bases remaining between them. The CDR3, as DNA: TGTGCCAGCAGTGTGGGCTGGACAGCTACGATTGAAGAAGCTTTCTTT. It specifies CASSVGWTATIEEAFF.

This chain uses TRBV18 with TRBJ2-3; D uncertain. V lost 3 bases and J 0 bases, leaving 19 bases between the germline ends. The CDR3 spans 18 residues. Germline-derived CDR1 and CDR2 are KGHSH and LQKENI. CDR3 region: CASSPRLGSSSSTDTQYF. DNA of the CDR3: TGTGCCAGCTCACCTCGGTTGGGGTCGAGTTCTAGCACAGATACGCAGTATTTT. Together with reference TRBV18 and TRBJ2-3, the CDR3 gives the full variable domain: NAGVMQNPRHLVRRRGQEARLRCSPMKGHSHVYWYRQLPEEGLKFMVYLQKENIIDESGMPKERFSAEFPKEGPSILRIQQVVRGDSAAYFCASSPRLGSSSSTDTQYFGPGTRLTVL.

The chain joins TRBV7-3 to TRBJ2-7; unclear D gene. The CDR3 runs 14 residues. V lost 0 bases and J 7 bases, leaving 13 bases between the germline ends. Germline V gene lookup returns CDR1 SGHTA and CDR2 FQGTGA. CDR3 loop: CASSLTSTFGEQYF. For the CDR3, the DNA is TGTGCCAGCAGCTTAACCAGTACTTTTGGGGAGCAGTACTTC.

The V gene is TRBV6-5, the J gene TRBJ2-7; weak D call: TRBD1 (6 bases). V dropped 6 bases and J dropped 0 bases, with 12 bases sitting between them. The CDR3 sequence is 14 residues long. Germline values: CDR1 MNHEY, CDR2 SVGAGI. CDR3 nucleotide sequence: TGTGCCAGCAGGCAAGGGGGACACTCCTACGAGCAGTACTTC. Translation gives CASRQGGHSYEQYF.

The genes are TRBV7-3 and TRBJ2-3; 8 bases agree with TRBD1. There are 14 residues in the CDR3. Per the germline V gene, CDR1 is SGHTA and CDR2 is FQGTGA. With 4 bases clipped from V and 3 bases from J, the junction kept 3 bases outside the gene matches. The CDR3 sequence is CASSSRQGTDTQYF. The CDR3 bases are TGTGCCAGCAGCTCCCGACAGGGGACAGATACGCAGTATTTT.

V and J are TRBV19 and TRBJ2-7, with D uncertain. Trimming shortened V by 5 bases and J by 0 bases, and 8 bases separated the two germline ends. This CDR3 has 13 residues. Germline V gene data show CDR1 as LNHDA and CDR2 as SQIVND (reference sequence). CDR3 residues: CASSGGVSYEQYF. For the CDR3, the DNA is TGTGCCAGTAGTGGTGGGGTCTCCTACGAGCAGTACTTC.